The clone carrying this T cell receptor beta chain occurred a few times. Antigen unknown. This record comes from a study of human T cells and chemical hapten exposure. Study overall: Donors were sensitized with 2% DPC on the upper inner arm. Overall study results and limits: Among TCRs, those above 1 in 1000 frequency were unaffected by DPC sensitization. PT1 expanded TCR numbers rose with patch test score.

The junction had 8 bases not matched to a gene; V was cut back by 0 bases and J by 4 bases. Germline V gene lookup returns CDR1 MNHEY and CDR2 SVGAGI. This CDR3 has 17 amino acids. Per the original methods: A per-sample median of about 96,000 TCRs was observed, with a range of about 23,224 to 750,000. TCRdb used MiXCR to reprocess the RACE reads, holding one entry per CDR3 protein. The V and J calls and clone size come from TCRdb's table, not from the authors' own analysis. Found here are 300,000 to 450,000 distinct CDR3 sequences, 5.5% of them singletons; the top ten hold more than 8%. The sample's time point: pre-sensitization, week 0. Treatment denoted: therapeutic diphenylcyclopropenone sensitization with weekly scalp DPC.

The specimen was whole blood, collected in connection with sensitization to the hapten diphenylcyclopropenone (DPC). The receptor comes from a woman aged 18-35 years with alopecia areata. Some clones in this sample may be carry-over from other donors' samples. V is TRBV6-5 and J is TRBJ2-5; TRBD2 matches at 10 bases. CDR3 DNA: TGTGCCAGCAGTTACTCGTGGCAGCGGGGGGGCCCAGAGACCCAGTACTTC. Translating gives CASSYSWQRGGPETQYF.